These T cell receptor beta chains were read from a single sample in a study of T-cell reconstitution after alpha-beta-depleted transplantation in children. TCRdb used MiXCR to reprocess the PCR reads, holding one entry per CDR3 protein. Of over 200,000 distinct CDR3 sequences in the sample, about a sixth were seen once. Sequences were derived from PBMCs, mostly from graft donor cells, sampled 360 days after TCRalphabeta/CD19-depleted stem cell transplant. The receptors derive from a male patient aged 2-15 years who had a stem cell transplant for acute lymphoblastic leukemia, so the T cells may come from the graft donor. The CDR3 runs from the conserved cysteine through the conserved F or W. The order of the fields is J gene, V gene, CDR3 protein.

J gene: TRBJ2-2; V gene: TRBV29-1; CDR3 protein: CSVGQGAGELFF
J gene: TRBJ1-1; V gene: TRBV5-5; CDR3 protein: CASSLLQGLYTEAFF
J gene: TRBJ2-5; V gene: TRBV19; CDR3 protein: CASSIRLVQETQYF
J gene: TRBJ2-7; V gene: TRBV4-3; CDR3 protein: CASSQDNGVAYEQCF
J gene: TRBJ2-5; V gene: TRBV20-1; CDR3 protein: CSARGGPRETQYF
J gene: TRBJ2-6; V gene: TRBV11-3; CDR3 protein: CASSLGGSGANVLTF
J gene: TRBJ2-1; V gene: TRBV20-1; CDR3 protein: CSAPRQGASNEQFF
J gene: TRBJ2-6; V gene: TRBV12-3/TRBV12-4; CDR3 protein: CASSFPGQVLGGANVLTF
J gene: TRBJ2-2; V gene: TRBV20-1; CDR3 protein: CSASRGHTGELFF
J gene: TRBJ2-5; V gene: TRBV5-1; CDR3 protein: CASSLKLAGETQYF
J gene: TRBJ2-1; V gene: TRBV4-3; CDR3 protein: CASGRDSDNEQFF
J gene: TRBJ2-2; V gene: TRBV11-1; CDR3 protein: CASSLWQGRTHTGELFF
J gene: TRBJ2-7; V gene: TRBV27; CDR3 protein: CASSLSRAAGTYEQYF
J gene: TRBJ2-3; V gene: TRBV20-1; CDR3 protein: CSARVAGGGPDRQYF
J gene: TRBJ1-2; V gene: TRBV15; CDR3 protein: CATSSRANYGYTF
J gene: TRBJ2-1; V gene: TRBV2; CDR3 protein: CASSRGGIGEQFF
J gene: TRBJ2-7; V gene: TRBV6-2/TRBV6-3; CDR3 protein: CASSYRDRAFFYEQYF
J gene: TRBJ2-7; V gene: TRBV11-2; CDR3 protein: CASSPSGQPYEQYF
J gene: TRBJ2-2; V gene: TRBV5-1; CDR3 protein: CASSAGTGRTGELFF
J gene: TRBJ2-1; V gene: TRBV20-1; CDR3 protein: CSAPGLGYNEQFF
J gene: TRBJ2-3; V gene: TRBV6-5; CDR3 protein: CASSYSASGDTDTQYF
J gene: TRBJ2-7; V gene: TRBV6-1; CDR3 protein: CASRLAGASYEQYF
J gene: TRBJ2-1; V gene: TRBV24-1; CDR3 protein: CATSDPLAGGISSYNEQFF
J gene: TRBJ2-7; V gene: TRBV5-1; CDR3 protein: CASSFDRYSYEQYF